One sample yielded the 10 T cell receptor beta chains listed below, sequenced in a study of T cells in Graves' hyperthyroidism and ophthalmopathy. Amplified TCR beta CDR3 regions derived from RNA transcripts. The HTBI primer set was used in a first-round RT-PCR of the TCR CDR3. MiXCR was run by TCRdb on the multiplex PCR reads, yielding one entry per CDR3 protein. Of about 560,000 distinct CDR3 sequences listed, 35% to 55% are singletons. Material for sequencing was peripheral blood or thyroid tissue (not recorded which). These receptors were obtained from a woman between 18 and 29 years old with Graves' hyperthyroidism.

The genes are TRBV7-4 and TRBJ1-2; 8 nucleotides align to TRBD1. This CDR3 is built from 14 residues. With V trimmed by 6 bases and J by 3 bases, 6 bases remained unmatched. Looked up from germline, CDR1 is SGHVT and CDR2 is SQSDAQ. The CDR3: CASSPTTGDYGYTF. In DNA, the CDR3 is TGTGCCAGCAGTCCAACGACAGGGGACTATGGCTACACCTTC.

V is TRBV9 and J is TRBJ1-2, with D hard to call. The CDR3 is 18 residues long. V lost 9 bases and J 2 bases, leaving 29 bases between the germline ends. Germline CDR1 is SGDLS and CDR2 is YYNGEE. CDR3: CATRPLKFQEKNNYGYTF. The CDR3 region has the DNA TGTGCCACCCGACCACTAAAATTCCAGGAAAAGAACAACTATGGCTACACCTTC.

This clonotype was seen at least ten times. This chain connects TRBV7-2 to TRBJ2-7, with a possible D match to TRBD2 (5 bases). Germline assignment: CDR1 SGHTA and CDR2 FQGNSA. Between the trimmed V and J ends, which lost 5 bases and 7 bases, there was a span of 15 bases. The CDR3 length is 13 residues. The CDR3 region has the DNA TGTGCCAGCAGCCCCGGGTCCTGGGAGGAGCAGTACTTC. This gives the protein CASSPGSWEEQYF.

This clonotype occurred many times. This chain uses TRBV29-1 with TRBJ1-1; 8 nucleotides line up with TRBD1. Germline lookup yields CDR1 SQVTM and CDR2 ANQGSEA. V lost 5 bases to trimming and J lost 1 base; unmatched junction nucleotides: 3. The CDR3 runs 13 residues. The CDR3 protein is CSVTGTGNTEAFF. The CDR3 DNA follows: TGCAGCGTTACCGGGACAGGGAACACTGAAGCTTTCTTT.

Here the CDR3 reads CASSQGQGLFF. In nucleotides, the CDR3 is TGTGCCAGCAGCCAAGGTCAAGGTCTGTTTTTT. This sequence joins TRBV14 and TRBJ1-4; no clear D. Germline-derived CDR1 and CDR2 are SGHDN and FVKESK. This CDR3 has 11 amino acids. Trimming shortened V by 1 base and J by 14 bases, and 8 bases separated the two germline ends.

This chain joins TRBV7-9 and TRBJ2-2; D unresolved. Deletions cut 6 bases from V and 6 bases from J, with 11 bases between. The germline CDR1 and CDR2 sequences are SEHNR and FQNEAQ (reference sequence). The CDR3 spans 13 residues. As DNA, the CDR3 is TGTGCCAGCAGTGACCGAAGGCCCGGGGAGCTGTTTTTT. This gives the protein CASSDRRPGELFF.

This clonotype was seen many times. The rearrangement links TRBV2 to TRBJ1-2; the D is unclear. Deletions cut 1 base from V and 0 bases from J, with 9 bases between. Germline CDR1 is SNHLY and CDR2 is FYNNEI. CDR3 length: 15 residues. The CDR3 sequence is CASSEGWSANYGYTF. The CDR3 region has the DNA TGTGCCAGCAGTGAAGGGTGGTCCGCTAACTATGGCTACACCTTC.

This clonotype is a singleton in its sample. The rearrangement joins TRBV20-1 to TRBJ1-6; the D is unclear. V dropped 2 bases and J dropped 0 bases, with 17 bases sitting between them. The CDR3 is 18 residues long. The germline CDR1 and CDR2 sequences are DFQATT and SNEGSKA (reference sequence). The CDR3 sequence: CSARKFGLASSYNSPLHF. CDR3 coding DNA: TGCAGTGCTAGAAAATTCGGGTTAGCAAGCTCCTATAATTCACCCCTCCACTTT.

About this clonotype itself: A read error may be the cause here, since a much bigger clone is one base away. CDR3 nucleotide sequence: TGTGCCACCAGCAGAGAACAGGGTCTACTATCGCCCCAGTATTTT. Amino acids: CATSREQGLLSPQYF. This chain links TRBV15 with TRBJ1-5; D is possibly TRBD1 (6 bases). The J call is in doubt because the DNA end fits TRBJ2-3 better. The germline CDR1 and CDR2 sequences are LNHNV and YYDKDF (reference sequence). The CDR3 contains 15 residues.

The chain combines TRBV12-3 or TRBV12-4 with TRBJ2-5; no clear D gene. CDR3 size: 16 residues. Deletions cut 2 bases from V and 0 bases from J, with 13 bases between. The CDR3 sequence: CASSLSSVQHQETQYF. The CDR3, as DNA: TGTGCCAGCAGTTTAAGCAGCGTACAGCACCAAGAGACCCAGTACTTC.